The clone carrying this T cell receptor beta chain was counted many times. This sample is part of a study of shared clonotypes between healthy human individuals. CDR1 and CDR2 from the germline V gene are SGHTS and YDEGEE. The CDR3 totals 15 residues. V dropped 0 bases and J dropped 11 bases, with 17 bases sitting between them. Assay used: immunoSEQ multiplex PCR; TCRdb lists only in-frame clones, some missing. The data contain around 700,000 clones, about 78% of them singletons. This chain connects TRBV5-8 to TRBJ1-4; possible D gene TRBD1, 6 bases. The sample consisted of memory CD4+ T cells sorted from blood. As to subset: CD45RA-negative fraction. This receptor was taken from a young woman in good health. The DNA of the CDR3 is TGTGCCAGCAGCTTGGTCAATTTGGGGGCTGGCAAACTGTTTTTT. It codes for CASSLVNLGAGKLFF.